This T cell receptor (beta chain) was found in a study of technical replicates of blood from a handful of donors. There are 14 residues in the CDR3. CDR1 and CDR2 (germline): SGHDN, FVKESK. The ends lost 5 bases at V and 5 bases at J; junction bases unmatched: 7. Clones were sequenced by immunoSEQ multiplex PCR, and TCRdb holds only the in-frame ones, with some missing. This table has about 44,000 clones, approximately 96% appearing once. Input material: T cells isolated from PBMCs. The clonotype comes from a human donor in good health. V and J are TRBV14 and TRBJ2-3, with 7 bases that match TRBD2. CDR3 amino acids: CASSFRLAVDTQYF. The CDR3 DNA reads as TGTGCCAGCAGCTTCCGACTAGCTGTAGATACGCAGTATTTT.